The table lists the clone carrying this T cell receptor beta chain with many counts. This sample was included in a study of read filtering for tumor transcriptome and immune sequencing. This library used approximately 370 ng RNA and molecular barcoded adaptors spanning alpha/delta and beta/gamma chains. TCRdb called the reads again in MiXCR, with one record for every CDR3 protein. The table includes about 38,000 distinct CDR3 sequences, around 13% detected once. The CDR3 has 15 amino acids. Deletions cut 2 bases from V and 0 bases from J, with 10 bases between. Germline V lookup: CDR1 SGHTA, CDR2 FQGTGA.

This chain links TRBV7-3 with TRBJ1-2; a weak D match, TRBD1 (6 bases). This clonotype was obtained from a donor at least 40 years old with multiple myeloma. The sample comprised a population of CD138-negative cells sorted from bone marrow. CDR3 DNA sequence: TGTGCCAGCAGCTTACAGGCAGGGGCTAACTATGGCTACACCTTC. This codes for CASSLQAGANYGYTF.